This passage covers 22 T cell receptor beta chains from one sample sequenced in a study of blood T cell repertoires in COVID-19. Method: immunoSEQ multiplex PCR; TCRdb's copy keeps in-frame clones and lacks some. The sample has 130,000 or so clones; about four fifths are singletons. The sequenced sample was peripheral blood. These receptors all stem from a man older than 75 with active or convalescent COVID-19.

Only one count was recorded for this clone. This chain links TRBV7-2 with TRBJ1-4, with a weak D call TRBD1 (5 bases). The ends were cut back, 5 bases at V and 7 bases at J, with 14 bases in the middle. CDR3 length equals 14 residues. Germline V gene sequence: CDR1 SGHTA, CDR2 FQGNSA. CDR3 protein: CASSPTVSGEKLFF. The CDR3 nucleotides read TGTGCCAGCAGCCCGACAGTGAGTGGTGAAAAACTGTTTTTT.

Comments on this clone: A read error may account for a junction end that differs from germline. This chain links TRBV6-6 with TRBJ1-5, with TRBD1 matching over 9 bases. CDR1 and CDR2 from the germline V gene are MNHNY and SVGAGI (reference sequence). This CDR3 contains 16 residues. The CDR3: CASRHTGTGSSQPQHF. CDR3 coding DNA: TGTGCCAGCAGACATACCGGGACAGGGAGCAGTCAGCCCCAGCATTTT.

V and J are TRBV23-1 and TRBJ2-5; the D gene is possibly TRBD2 (5 bases). TRBV23-1 is recorded as an ORF, its role being uncertain. V was pared by 4 bases and J by 5 bases, with 17 bases between. The CDR3 runs 15 residues. The CDR3 DNA is TGCGCCAGCAGTCCGGAGGAGGAGGTGGTTGAGACCCAGTACTTC. Translation: CASSPEEEVVETQYF.

Remarks on this clone: Other nucleotide sequences from this sample produce the same CDR3. The chain uses TRBV4-1 and TRBJ1-2; TRBD1 might be the D (6 bases). There are 14 residues in the CDR3. Trimming removed 0 bases from V and 2 bases from J, with 7 bases in between. The germline V gene has CDR1 MGHRA and CDR2 YSYEKL. The CDR3, as DNA: TGCGCCAGCAGCCAAGAAACAGGGAACTATGGCTACACCTTC. This sequence encodes CASSQETGNYGYTF.

V gene TRBV27 combines with J gene TRBJ1-5; 8 nucleotides match TRBD1. There are 15 residues in the CDR3. V dropped 5 bases and J dropped 3; count of bases not matched to a gene: 6. CDR1 MNHEY and CDR2 SMNVEV come from the germline V gene (reference sequence). The CDR3 DNA sequence: TGTGCCAGCAGTCCAACGGGACAGGTCAATCAGCCCCAGCATTTT. As protein: CASSPTGQVNQPQHF.

V usage is TRBV29-1 and J usage is TRBJ2-1; no clear D. The CDR3 has 15 residues. The germline V gene has CDR1 SQVTM and CDR2 ANQGSEA. Trimming removed 4 bases from V and 0 bases from J, with 13 bases in between. The CDR3 bases are TGCAGCGTTGTTTCGAATCCGAGCTCCTACAATGAGCAGTTCTTC. Protein: CSVVSNPSSYNEQFF.

V is TRBV12-5 and J is TRBJ2-1; 13 bases fit TRBD2. The ends lost 5 bases at V and 8 bases at J; junction bases unmatched: 9. Germline CDR1 LGHNT, CDR2 FRNRAP. CDR3 length: 16 amino acids. CDR3 in amino acids: CASGPGLAGAGDEQFF. The CDR3 bases are TGTGCTAGTGGTCCCGGACTAGCGGGGGCCGGGGATGAGCAGTTCTTC.

The chain combines TRBV7-6 with TRBJ2-3; no definite D call. CDR1 SGHVS and CDR2 FNYEAQ come from the germline V gene. With 2 bases removed from V and 4 bases from J, the gap between germline ends came to 10 bases. CDR3 size: 14 residues. CDR3 sequence: CASSLSYYPDTQYF. In DNA form, the CDR3 reads TGTGCCAGCAGCTTATCCTACTACCCAGATACGCAGTATTTT.

This clone was seen a few times. The chain uses TRBV14 and TRBJ1-1; 11 bases are shared with TRBD1. The CDR3 loop spans 14 amino acids. Germline V lookup: CDR1 SGHDN, CDR2 FVKESK. Unmatched junction bases numbered 2, after V lost 3 bases and J lost 5 bases. The CDR3 loop reads CASSHGTGGTEAFF. The CDR3, as DNA: TGTGCCAGCAGCCACGGGACAGGGGGGACTGAAGCTTTCTTT.

The chain links TRBV18 to TRBJ2-7; 7 positions agree with TRBD2. This CDR3 spans 14 amino acids. The V segment lost 1 base and the J segment 4 bases; nucleotides outside the gene matches: 4. Germline values: CDR1 KGHSH, CDR2 LQKENI. The CDR3 bases are TGTGCCAGCTCACCACGGGGCGGGGGTTACGAGCAGTACTTC. It codes for CASSPRGGGYEQYF. The variable domain in full, completed from reference TRBV18 and TRBJ2-7, reads NAGVMQNPRHLVRRRGQEARLRCSPMKGHSHVYWYRQLPEEGLKFMVYLQKENIIDESGMPKERFSAEFPKEGPSILRIQQVVRGDSAAYFCASSPRGGGYEQYFGPGTRLTVT.

The chain joins TRBV7-2 to TRBJ2-5; tentative D call: TRBD1 (6 bases). Per germline, CDR1 SGHTA and CDR2 FQGNSA. This CDR3 comprises 14 residues. V was cut by 5 bases and J by 5 bases, with 15 bases left in between. CDR3 residues: CASSPTGNWETQYF. CDR3 nucleotide sequence: TGTGCCAGCAGCCCCACAGGGAACTGGGAGACCCAGTACTTC.

The rearrangement joins TRBV2 to TRBJ1-1; a possible D gene is TRBD1 (6 bases). Trimming pared 8 bases from V and 4 bases from J, leaving 17 bases between. This CDR3 is 14 amino acids long. Germline lookup yields CDR1 SNHLY and CDR2 FYNNEI. The chain's CDR3 is CASLGQSSSTEAFF. The CDR3 DNA is TGTGCCAGCCTTGGACAGAGCTCGAGCACTGAAGCTTTCTTT.

CDR3 protein: CASSDSAGGSTDTQYF. CDR3 sequence (DNA): TGTGCCAGCAGTGACTCAGCGGGGGGAAGCACAGATACGCAGTATTTT. The chain joins TRBV6-4 to TRBJ2-3; 9 positions match TRBD2. CDR3 length: 16 amino acids. Germline V gives CDR1 MRHNA, CDR2 SNTAGT. The junction had 1 base not matched to a gene; V was cut back by 0 bases and J by 0 bases.

The chain uses TRBV3-1 (or the pseudogene TRBV3-2) and TRBJ2-7, with D unresolved. The CDR3 is 13 amino acids. Trimming shortened V by 1 base and J by 9 bases, and 13 bases separated the two germline ends. Germline V CDR1 and CDR2: LGHDT, YNNKEL (reference sequence). Here the CDR3 DNA reads TGTGCCAGCAGCCAAGTAGACCGCGGCGGGCAGTACTTC. It yields the protein CASSQVDRGGQYF.

The chain combines TRBV5-6 with TRBJ1-5; possibly TRBD1 for D (5 bases). Looked up from germline, CDR1 is SGHDT and CDR2 is YYEEEE. The CDR3 runs to 15 residues. Between the trimmed V and J ends, which lost 1 base and 4 bases, there was a span of 12 bases. This chain's CDR3 is CASSLRGASNQPQHF. The CDR3 coding sequence is TGTGCCAGCAGCTTGAGGGGTGCTTCAAATCAGCCCCAGCATTTT.

The CDR3, as DNA: TGTGCCAGCAGTGAAGGCGGGACAGCCTATGGCTACACCTTC. This gives the protein CASSEGGTAYGYTF. V gene TRBV2 combines with J gene TRBJ1-2; TRBD1 agrees at 7 bases. V trimming: 1 base; J trimming: 4 bases; junction bases outside the gene matches: 3. The CDR3 is made up of 14 amino acids. Germline CDR1 SNHLY, CDR2 FYNNEI.

In regard to this clone: At one boundary the junction diverges from the germline segment, which might be a read error. The chain couples TRBV2 to TRBJ2-5, with D tentatively TRBD1 (6 bases). CDR3 length: 14 amino acids. The germline V gene has CDR1 SNHLY and CDR2 FYNNEI. The DNA of the CDR3 is TGTGCCAGCGAAAGGGACATCGCGCAAGGGACCCAGTACTTC. Protein product: CASERDIAQGTQYF.

V and J are TRBV9 and TRBJ2-2; 13 bases match TRBD2. Germline CDR1 SGDLS, CDR2 YYNGEE. The ends lost 4 bases at V and 5 bases at J; junction bases unmatched: 5. The CDR3 runs 16 residues. CDR3 amino acids: CASSPRGLAGTGELFF. The CDR3 nucleotides are TGTGCCAGCAGCCCCCGGGGACTAGCGGGAACCGGGGAGCTGTTTTTT.

The chain has TRBV10-3 and TRBJ1-2; TRBD1 agrees at 9 bases. CDR1 is ENHRY, CDR2 SYGVKD, per germline. V dropped 6 bases and J dropped 7; count of bases not matched to a gene: 15. The CDR3 spans 16 residues. The CDR3 nucleotides read TGTGCCATCAGCGACACAATTAAGGACAGGGGATTTGGCTACACCTTC. It codes for CAISDTIKDRGFGYTF.

V is TRBV9 and J is TRBJ1-4; 7 nucleotides line up with TRBD1. This CDR3 contains 17 residues. Germline lookup yields CDR1 SGDLS and CDR2 YYNGEE. The ends lost 3 bases at V and 3 bases at J; junction bases unmatched: 11. The CDR3 here is CASSGGRTGEPNEKLFF. The CDR3 nucleotides read TGTGCCAGCAGCGGCGGACGAACAGGGGAGCCTAATGAAAAACTGTTTTTT.

The chain joins TRBV21-1 to TRBJ2-3; TRBD1 is taken as the D call from the table, unchecked against the DNA. TRBV21-1 is recorded as a pseudogene. The CDR3 has 16 amino acids. The CDR3, as DNA: TGTGCCAGCAGCACCCTGACAGGGGGAGTCACAGATACGCAGTATTTT. Translated, it gives CASSTLTGGVTDTQYF.

V gene TRBV5-4 combines with J gene TRBJ1-4, with D perhaps TRBD1 (5 bases). The CDR3 is 15 residues long. With 3 bases removed from V and 0 bases from J, the gap between germline ends came to 9 bases. The germline V gene has CDR1 SGHNT and CDR2 YYREEE (reference sequence). The CDR3 loop reads CASSYQGATNEKLFF. CDR3 in DNA: TGTGCCAGCAGCTACCAGGGTGCAACTAATGAAAAACTGTTTTTT.